Here is one T cell receptor (beta chain) with its context. Clones were sequenced by immunoSEQ multiplex PCR, and TCRdb holds only the in-frame ones, with some missing. This sample yields more than 85,000 clones, of which around 84% are seen a single time; about 3% belongs to the top ten. This sample is part of a study of blood T cell repertoires in COVID-19. The CDR3 runs 13 residues. Germline V lookup: CDR1 KGHDR, CDR2 SFDVKD. Trimming took 6 bases from V and 5 from J, leaving 11 bases between them. The rearrangement joins TRBV24-1 to TRBJ2-3, with a possible D match to TRBD1 (5 bases). This TCR was recovered from a man in his forties or fifties with active or convalescent COVID-19. Sequences were obtained from peripheral blood. CDR3 in amino acids: CATSLTQGDTQYF. The CDR3 DNA is TGTGCCACCAGTCTTACCCAGGGAGATACGCAGTATTTT.